The entry below describes one T cell receptor (beta chain). The antigen is not known. The sample originates from a study of Ad26.COV2.S vaccination and SARS-CoV-2 variants. Deletions cut 5 bases from V and 4 bases from J, with 11 bases between. In germline, CDR1 is SGHTA, CDR2 FQGNSA. There are 13 residues in the CDR3. Study-wide points: Relative to placebo recipients, vaccine recipients exhibited elevated spike-specific TCR breadth. Possibly, TCR breadth and depth analyses underestimated total T cell responses. Reportedly, spike-specific CD8+ and CD4+ T cell responses achieved substantial breadth once vaccination had taken place. Placebo and vaccine recipients had non-spike TCR breadth that was similar.

The protocol was immunoSEQ multiplex PCR, while the TCRdb copy is restricted to in-frame clones and leaves out a portion. The repertoire consists of tens of thousands of clones, with roughly 80% occurring once and the leading ten covering less than 50%. This sequence was found in a human donor who had recovered from COVID-19. This chain connects TRBV7-2 to TRBJ1-2; D is unclear. The sample here was peripheral blood, taken after recovery from COVID-19. CDR3 sequence (DNA): TGTGCCAGCAGCGCGGGTATTGCCTATGGCTACACCTTC. Encoded protein: CASSAGIAYGYTF.